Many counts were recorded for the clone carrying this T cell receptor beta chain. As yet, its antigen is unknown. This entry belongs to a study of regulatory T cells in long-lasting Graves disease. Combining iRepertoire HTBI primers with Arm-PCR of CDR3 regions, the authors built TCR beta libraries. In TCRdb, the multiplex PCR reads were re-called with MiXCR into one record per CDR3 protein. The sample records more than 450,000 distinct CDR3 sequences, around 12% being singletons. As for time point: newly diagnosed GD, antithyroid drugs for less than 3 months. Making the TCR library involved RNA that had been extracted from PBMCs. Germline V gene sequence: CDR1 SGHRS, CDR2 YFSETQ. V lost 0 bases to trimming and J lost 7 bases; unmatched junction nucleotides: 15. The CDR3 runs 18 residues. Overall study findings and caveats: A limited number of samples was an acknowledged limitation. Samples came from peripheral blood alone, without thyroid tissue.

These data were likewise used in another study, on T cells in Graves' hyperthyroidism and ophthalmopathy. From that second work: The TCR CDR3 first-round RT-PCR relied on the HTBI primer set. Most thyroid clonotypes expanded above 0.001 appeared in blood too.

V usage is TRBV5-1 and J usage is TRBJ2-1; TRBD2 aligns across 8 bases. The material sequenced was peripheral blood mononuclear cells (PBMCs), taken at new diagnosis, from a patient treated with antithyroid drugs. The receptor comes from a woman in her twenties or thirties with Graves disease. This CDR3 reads CASSLDPAGVIGRNEQFF. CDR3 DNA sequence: TGCGCCAGCAGCTTGGACCCAGCGGGAGTAATCGGGCGGAATGAGCAGTTCTTC.